What follows are 22 T cell receptor beta chains derived from one specimen sequenced in a study of early T cells in non-severe SARS-CoV-2 infection. TCRdb analysed the 5' RACE reads with MiXCR anew, one entry per CDR3 protein. The sample consists of more than 90,000 distinct CDR3 sequences, about 10% of them appearing once. Sequencing used whole blood. These receptors were taken from an adult who was a healthcare worker with PCR-confirmed SARS-CoV-2 infection or an uninfected control (not recorded which).

This clonotype came up a few times. The chain is built from TRBV6-5 and TRBJ1-5; TRBD1 might be the D (6 bases). The CDR3 sequence is 14 residues long. The germline gives CDR1 MNHEY, CDR2 SVGAGI. V was clipped by 2 bases and J by 10 bases, with 15 bases between them. CDR3 protein: CASSYVGGLGPQHF. In DNA, the CDR3 is TGTGCCAGCAGTTACGTAGGGGGGCTCGGTCCCCAGCATTTT.

This clonotype was detected a few times. The rearrangement uses TRBV7-6 and TRBJ1-1; tentative D call: TRBD1 (5 bases). The CDR3 loop spans 12 amino acids. Germline V CDR1 and CDR2: SGHVS, FNYEAQ. The V and J ends lost 2 bases and 8 bases respectively, with 9 bases between them. CDR3 nucleotide sequence: TGTGCCAGCAGCTTAAACTCAGGGGAAGCTTTCTTT. It specifies CASSLNSGEAFF. The complete variable domain, with remaining parts taken from reference TRBV7-6 and TRBJ1-1, reads GAGVSQSPRYKVTKRGQDVALRCDPISGHVSLYWYRQALGQGPEFLTYFNYEAQQDKSGLPNDRFSAERPEGSISTLTIQRTEQRDSAMYRCASSLNSGEAFFGQGTRLTVV.

This clonotype was seen a few times. The rearrangement uses TRBV6-5 and TRBJ1-2, with 7 bases identical to TRBD1. CDR3 size: 12 residues. The V gene's germline CDR1 is MNHEY and CDR2 SVGAGI. The junction had 3 bases not matched to a gene; V was cut back by 6 bases and J by 5 bases. The CDR3 is CASRTGEYGYTF. Here the CDR3 DNA reads TGTGCCAGCAGAACAGGGGAATATGGCTACACCTTC.

This clonotype was picked up many times. In DNA form, the CDR3 reads TGCAGTGCCTTAGTGCCACCGCGCGACAATGAGCAGTTCTTC. This encodes CSALVPPRDNEQFF. The J gene is TRBJ2-1, the V gene TRBV20-1; D is unclear. The CDR3 is 14 residues long. The germline V gene encodes CDR1 DFQATT and CDR2 SNEGSKA (reference sequence). The germline V and J ends were trimmed by 6 bases and 5 bases, with 17 bases remaining between them.

This clonotype was seen ten or more times. The chain couples TRBV20-1 to TRBJ2-1; tentative D call: TRBD1 (7 bases). Germline CDR1 is DFQATT and CDR2 is SNEGSKA (reference sequence). The CDR3 runs 15 residues. Deletions cut 5 bases from V and 5 bases from J, with 19 bases between. In DNA form, the CDR3 reads TGCAGTGCTTCGCGCAGGGGGACTCAGAACAATGAGCAGTTCTTC. This translates into CSASRRGTQNNEQFF.

The rearrangement links TRBV7-9 to TRBJ2-7, with D unclear. With 5 bases removed from V and 6 bases from J, the gap between germline ends came to 5 bases. This CDR3 has 10 residues. The germline V gene encodes CDR1 SEHNR and CDR2 FQNEAQ (reference sequence). The chain's CDR3 is CASSPPEQYF. The CDR3 bases are TGTGCCAGCAGCCCCCCCGAGCAGTACTTC.

The chain is built from TRBV6-6 and TRBJ2-3; 8 bases line up with TRBD1. After removal of 8 bases from V and 6 bases from J, the junction contained 10 bases not matched to a gene. CDR1 and CDR2 from the germline V gene are MNHNY and SVGAGI (reference sequence). CDR3 length: 14 amino acids. The CDR3 here is CASLFGTGMDTQYF. The CDR3 DNA reads TGTGCCAGCCTTTTCGGGACAGGCATGGATACGCAGTATTTT.

This clonotype showed up just a few times. V is TRBV20-1 and J is TRBJ2-3; a possible D gene is TRBD2 (7 bases). Germline V gene sequence: CDR1 DFQATT, CDR2 SNEGSKA (reference sequence). V lost 2 bases, J lost 6 bases, and 12 bases lay in between. There are 13 residues in the CDR3. Written as DNA, the CDR3 is TGCAGTGCTAGACATGGGAGGGGGGATACGCAGTATTTT. Protein product: CSARHGRGDTQYF.

The chain carries TRBV20-1 and TRBJ1-1, with a weak D call TRBD1 (6 bases). The CDR3 totals 14 residues. V shed 3 bases and J shed 0 bases, with 11 bases lying between them. Germline-derived CDR1 and CDR2 are DFQATT and SNEGSKA (reference sequence). This CDR3 is CSASAGHMNTEAFF. The DNA of the CDR3 is TGCAGTGCTAGCGCGGGACACATGAACACTGAAGCTTTCTTT.

This clonotype showed up many times. The rearrangement uses TRBV5-1 and TRBJ2-7; TRBD2 matches 13 bases. Germline V gene lookup returns CDR1 SGHRS and CDR2 YFSETQ. V shed 4 bases, J shed 3 bases, and the junction held 4 bases outside the gene matches. The CDR3 spans 15 residues. CDR3 region: CASSRGLAGNYEQYF. CDR3 in DNA: TGCGCCAGCAGCAGGGGACTAGCGGGAAACTACGAGCAGTACTTC.

In nucleotides, the CDR3 is TGTGCCTGGAGCCGACAGGGATTAACCTACGAGCAGTACTTC. Protein product: CAWSRQGLTYEQYF. This rearrangement joins TRBV30 to TRBJ2-7; 7 nucleotides match TRBD1. CDR3 length equals 14 residues. CDR1 and CDR2 (germline): GTSNPN, SVGIG (reference sequence). Trimming at V came to 3 bases and at J to 2 bases, leaving 7 bases not matched to a gene.

This clonotype was detected many times. This chain uses TRBV7-6 with TRBJ1-1; D uncertain. V gave up 1 base and J gave up 1 base, with 4 bases separating them. This CDR3 contains 13 residues. The germline V gene encodes CDR1 SGHVS and CDR2 FNYEAQ. CDR3 protein: CASSLGENTEAFF. CDR3 DNA: TGTGCCAGCAGCTTAGGGGAGAACACTGAAGCTTTCTTT.

The chain combines TRBV19 with TRBJ2-1, with TRBD2 matching over 7 bases. The CDR3 is made up of 15 amino acids. The V and J ends lost 7 bases and 7 bases, in that order; junction bases with no gene match: 13. CDR1 LNHDA and CDR2 SQIVND come from the germline V gene (reference sequence). The CDR3 spells CASTRGGSRSNEQFF. As DNA, the CDR3 is TGTGCCAGTACCCGGGGCGGGAGCCGTTCTAATGAGCAGTTCTTC. The whole variable domain, remainder taken from reference TRBV19 and TRBJ2-1, is DGGITQSPKYLFRKEGQNVTLSCEQNLNHDAMYWYRQDPGQGLRLIYYSQIVNDFQKGDIAEGYSVSREKKESFPLTVTSAQKNPTAFYLCASTRGGSRSNEQFFGPGTRLTVL.

There are many counts of this clonotype. The V gene is TRBV19, the J gene TRBJ1-5, with D possibly TRBD1 on 6 matching bases. Germline V lookup: CDR1 LNHDA, CDR2 SQIVND (reference sequence). There are 14 residues in the CDR3. V was trimmed by 3 bases and J by 5 bases, leaving 11 bases between them. The CDR3 sequence is CASSMETGYQPQHF. For the CDR3, the DNA is TGTGCCAGTAGTATGGAGACAGGTTATCAGCCCCAGCATTTT.

The gene calls are TRBV2 and TRBJ2-1; 9 bases fit TRBD2. Germline V gene sequence: CDR1 SNHLY, CDR2 FYNNEI. Trimming at V came to 8 bases and at J to 7 bases, leaving 9 bases not matched to a gene. CDR3 length equals 14 residues. This chain's CDR3 is CASAAGGVENEQFF. The CDR3 nucleotides are TGTGCCAGCGCGGCGGGAGGGGTTGAGAATGAGCAGTTCTTC. Using reference TRBV2 and TRBJ2-1 for the parts outside the CDR3, the full variable domain is EPEVTQTPSHQVTQMGQEVILRCVPISNHLYFYWYRQILGQKVEFLVSFYNNEISEKSEIFDDQFSVERPDGSNFTLKIRSTKLEDSAMYFCASAAGGVENEQFFGPGTRLTVL.

This rearrangement joins TRBV3-1 to TRBJ1-2; no clear D. V lost 2 bases and J 6 bases, leaving 13 bases between the germline ends. The length of the CDR3 is 14 residues. CDR1 and CDR2 from the germline V gene are LGHDT and YNNKEL (reference sequence). Here the CDR3 reads CASSQLEPTDGYTF. CDR3 in DNA: TGTGCCAGCAGCCAACTCGAACCAACAGATGGCTACACCTTC. The whole variable domain, remainder taken from reference TRBV3-1 and TRBJ1-2, is DTAVSQTPKYLVTQMGNDKSIKCEQNLGHDTMYWYKQDSKKFLKIMFSYNNKELIINETVPNRFSPKSPDKAHLNLHINSLELGDSAVYFCASSQLEPTDGYTFGSGTRLTVV.

This clonotype was detected many times. This chain connects TRBV29-1 to TRBJ1-1, with D tentatively TRBD1 (5 bases). The germline V gene has CDR1 SQVTM and CDR2 ANQGSEA. There are 14 residues in the CDR3. Deletions cut 5 bases from V and 1 base from J, with 14 bases between. CDR3 nucleotides: TGCAGCGTTCACCCGGGACGGGCGAACACTGAAGCTTTCTTT. Its translation is CSVHPGRANTEAFF.

The V call is TRBV21-1, the J call TRBJ2-7. TRBV21-1 represents a pseudogene. The CDR3 has 11 amino acids. CDR3 amino acids: CANGGYYEQYF. The CDR3 DNA reads TGTGCCAACGGCGGCTACTACGAGCAGTACTTC.

This clonotype showed up just a few times. The chain links TRBV3-1 to TRBJ1-4; no clear D gene. CDR3 length: 14 amino acids. The germline V gene encodes CDR1 LGHDT and CDR2 YNNKEL (reference sequence). V dropped 4 bases and J dropped 8 bases, with 14 bases sitting between them. The chain's CDR3 is CASSLTGQREKLFF. DNA for the CDR3: TGTGCCAGCAGCCTAACCGGTCAGAGGGAAAAACTGTTTTTT.

This clonotype was seen more than once but under ten times. This chain's CDR3 is CATSDKMNTEAFF. CDR3 sequence (DNA): TGTGCCACCAGTGATAAGATGAACACTGAAGCTTTCTTT. The chain is built from TRBV24-1 and TRBJ1-1; D is uncertain. Germline V gene lookup returns CDR1 KGHDR and CDR2 SFDVKD. This CDR3 has 13 residues. The ends were cut back, 3 bases at V and 0 bases at J, with 4 bases in the middle.

The chain links TRBV20-1 to TRBJ2-1, with D tentatively TRBD2 (5 bases). Germline CDR1 DFQATT, CDR2 SNEGSKA (reference sequence). The CDR3 covers 16 residues. V dropped 4 bases and J dropped 1 base, with 17 bases sitting between them. CDR3 coding DNA: TGCAGTGCTAAGGGATTGGGAGAAGGGTCCTACAATGAGCAGTTCTTC. This translates into CSAKGLGEGSYNEQFF.

This clonotype was recorded a few times. The genes are TRBV5-1 and TRBJ1-4, with D possibly matching TRBD1 (5 bases). This CDR3 contains 12 residues. Looked up from germline, CDR1 is SGHRS and CDR2 is YFSETQ. The V end lost 3 bases, the J end lost 7 bases, and 7 bases lay between the germline ends. CDR3 sequence reads: CASSWRGEKLFF. The CDR3, as DNA: TGCGCCAGCAGCTGGAGGGGTGAAAAACTGTTTTTT.